The entry below describes one T cell receptor beta chain. Its antigen remains unknown. This sample is part of a study of long-term antiretroviral therapy in people with HIV. The junction had 4 bases not matched to a gene; V was cut back by 5 bases and J by 0 bases. There are 15 residues in the CDR3. CDR1 PRHDT and CDR2 FYEKMQ come from the germline V gene (reference sequence). Samples were assayed with immunoSEQ v3.0 at survey level. The method was immunoSEQ multiplex PCR; TCRdb's version includes in-frame clones alone and lacks a portion of them. The table records fewer than 45,000 clones, approximately 84% of them present only once. Study-wide findings and caveats: Neither ART adherence, viral resistance nor therapy changes were documented.

Treatment for all HIV-infected participants took place in the United States. Going into DNA extraction, samples held about 1-11 million cryopreserved PBMC. The sequence was obtained from a woman between 25 and 40 years old with HIV. The material sequenced was unsorted PBMCs, taken approximately 2.9 years before starting antiretroviral therapy. The J gene is TRBJ2-5, the V gene TRBV13; 9 nucleotides agree with TRBD1. CDR3 coding DNA: TGTGCCAGCAGCCACCGGGACAGGGACCAAGAGACCCAGTACTTC. The encoded protein is CASSHRDRDQETQYF. The whole variable domain, filled in from reference TRBV13 and TRBJ2-5, reads AAGVIQSPRHLIKEKRETATLKCYPIPRHDTVYWYQQGPGQDPQFLISFYEKMQSDKGSIPDRFSAQQFSDYHSELNMSSLELGDSALYFCASSHRDRDQETQYFGPGTRLLVL.